Included here is one TCR beta chain sequence, with context. Other nucleotide sequences from this sample produce the same CDR3. Some clones are missing from TCRdb's copy, which holds only in-frame ones; the method was immunoSEQ multiplex PCR. The table has approximately 170,000 clones, around 90% seen once. The data stem from a study of blood T cell repertoires in COVID-19. Study in general: Some COVID-19 samples were acute and others convalescent; all came from the United States, Italy and Spain.

Germline V lookup: CDR1 SQVTM, CDR2 ANQGSEA. Trimming removed 3 bases from V and 2 bases from J, with 7 bases in between. The CDR3 consists of 13 residues. V and J are TRBV29-1 and TRBJ2-2; TRBD1 might be the D (5 bases). The material sequenced was peripheral blood. The sequence was collected from a man between 45 and 60 years old who had recovered from COVID-19. For the CDR3, the DNA is TGCAGCGTTGACAGGGCTAACACCGGGGAGCTGTTTTTT. Amino acid sequence: CSVDRANTGELFF.